A single sample is the source of the 16 T cell receptor beta chains below, sequenced in a study of blood T cell repertoires in COVID-19. Data came from immunoSEQ multiplex PCR; TCRdb stores just in-frame clones and leaves some out. This sample carries under 250,000 clones, about 86% of them seen once, and the ten largest clones take more than 7%. Sequences were obtained from peripheral blood. These receptors originate from an older man with acute or convalescent COVID-19.

The rearrangement uses TRBV30 and TRBJ2-7; 7 nucleotides agree with TRBD1. The CDR3 consists of 13 residues. The germline CDR1 and CDR2 sequences are GTSNPN and SVGIG (reference sequence). Germline trimming cut 3 bases from V and 5 bases from J; bases unmatched to any gene: 7. The CDR3 nucleotides read TGTGCCTGGAGCAAGCAACAGGGGCACGAGCAGTACTTC. Translated: CAWSKQQGHEQYF.

The rearrangement uses TRBV27 and TRBJ2-1; TRBD1 might be the D (5 bases). From germline, CDR1 is MNHEY and CDR2 SMNVEV (reference sequence). Between the trimmed V and J ends, which lost 5 bases and 6 bases, there was a span of 11 bases. The CDR3 runs 13 residues. CDR3 amino acids: CASSLRVINEQFF. The CDR3 DNA is TGTGCCAGCAGTCTCAGGGTCATCAATGAGCAGTTCTTC.

The V gene is TRBV28, the J gene TRBJ1-5; 8 bases map to TRBD1. The trim removed 7 bases at V and 16 bases at J, leaving 12 bases unmatched. The CDR3 covers 12 residues. The germline CDR1 and CDR2 sequences are MDHEN and SYDVKM. This chain's CDR3 is CASITSGQGQHF. The CDR3 DNA is TGTGCCAGCATCACCTCAGGACAGGGTCAACATTTT.

This chain joins TRBV4-1 and TRBJ2-1; the match to TRBD2 covers 9 bases. CDR3 size: 18 residues. Losses at the gene ends were 0 bases for V and 0 bases for J; bases not matched to a gene: 6. Germline V gene data show CDR1 as MGHRA and CDR2 as YSYEKL. The CDR3 DNA sequence: TGCGCCAGCAGCCAAGATTTCCGCGGGAGGGGCTCCTACAATGAGCAGTTCTTC. Translating it yields CASSQDFRGRGSYNEQFF.

V and J are TRBV24-1 and TRBJ2-6, with D possibly matching TRBD1 (6 bases). Per the germline V gene, CDR1 is KGHDR and CDR2 is SFDVKD. Between the trimmed V and J ends, which lost 3 bases and 2 bases, there was a span of 10 bases. The CDR3 is made up of 16 amino acids. The CDR3 DNA sequence: TGTGCCACCAGTGATACAGGGCGGGCTGGGGCCAACGTCCTGACTTTC. Translating it yields CATSDTGRAGANVLTF.

V and J are TRBV6-2 or TRBV6-3 and TRBJ2-4; 16 bases are shared with TRBD2. Germline V gene data show CDR1 as MNHEY and CDR2 as SVGEGT. CDR3 length: 20 residues. Trimming took 2 bases from V and 0 from J; bases not matched to a gene: 7. The CDR3 DNA reads TGTGCCAGCAGTTACCCCGGGACTAGCGGGGGGGGAATAGCCAAAAACATTCAGTACTTC. This gives the protein CASSYPGTSGGGIAKNIQYF.

V is TRBV5-1 and J is TRBJ2-1, with TRBD2 matching over 10 bases. V gave up 3 bases and J gave up 5 bases; unmatched junction bases: 2. CDR3 length equals 14 residues. CDR1 is SGHRS, CDR2 YFSETQ, per germline. The CDR3 bases are TGCGCCAGCAGCTCGGGACTAGCGAACAATGAGCAGTTCTTC. It specifies CASSSGLANNEQFF.

The chain recombines TRBV24-1 with TRBJ1-5; D is perhaps TRBD1 (5 bases). V lost 7 bases to trimming and J lost 1 base, with 10 bases between them. This CDR3 contains 14 residues. Per germline, CDR1 KGHDR and CDR2 SFDVKD. The CDR3 nucleotides read TGTGCCACCAGACCTTCAGGGAGCAATCAGCCCCAGCATTTT. Protein product: CATRPSGSNQPQHF.

The V and J genes are TRBV11-1 and TRBJ1-2; 8 bases fit TRBD1. The germline CDR1 and CDR2 sequences are SGHAT and FQDESV (reference sequence). The J segment lost 1 base and the V segment lost 0 bases, leaving 10 bases of the junction unmatched. CDR3 length equals 18 residues. The CDR3 DNA is TGTGCCAGCAGCTTAGCGTTGGGACAGGTGGGAGGTAACTATGGCTACACCTTC. It translates to CASSLALGQVGGNYGYTF.

The rearrangement links TRBV7-2 to TRBJ1-5; D uncertain. Germline CDR1 and CDR2: SGHTA and FQGNSA. V lost 3 bases, J lost 3 bases, and 3 bases lay in between. This CDR3 has 12 amino acids. The CDR3 here is CASSFYNQPQHF. The CDR3 coding sequence is TGTGCCAGCAGCTTTTACAATCAGCCCCAGCATTTT.

The rearrangement uses TRBV28 and TRBJ1-2; D is unclear. The germline CDR1 and CDR2 sequences are MDHEN and SYDVKM. The CDR3 sequence is 13 residues long. V lost 1 base to trimming and J lost 5 bases, with 8 bases between them. For the CDR3, the DNA is TGTGCCAGCAGTTTATTGAACGGGTATGGCTACACCTTC. Encoded protein: CASSLLNGYGYTF.

This sequence joins TRBV5-1 and TRBJ1-2, with TRBD1 matching over 10 bases. Trimming took 2 bases from V and 4 from J; bases not matched to a gene: 5. There are 15 residues in the CDR3. Germline lookup yields CDR1 SGHRS and CDR2 YFSETQ. In DNA, the CDR3 is TGCGCCAGCAGCTTCCGGGACAGGGGAGCCTATGGCTACACCTTC. As protein: CASSFRDRGAYGYTF.

The chain has TRBV2 and TRBJ1-3; TRBD1 matches at 8 bases. The CDR3 totals 15 residues. CDR1 SNHLY and CDR2 FYNNEI come from the germline V gene. With 6 bases clipped from V and 0 bases from J, the junction kept 4 bases outside the gene matches. The CDR3 nucleotides are TGTGCCAGCAGGGGGACAGGACTCTCTGGAAACACCATATATTTT. This encodes CASRGTGLSGNTIYF.

The rearrangement joins TRBV12-3 or TRBV12-4 to TRBJ1-1; tentatively, D is TRBD1 (5 bases). Trimming pared 3 bases from V and 6 bases from J, leaving 11 bases between. This CDR3 region has 13 residues. The CDR3 loop reads CASSLGPAAEAFF. The CDR3 nucleotides read TGTGCCAGCAGTTTGGGGCCAGCCGCTGAAGCTTTCTTT.

In this sample, this clone turned up once. V is TRBV11-3 and J is TRBJ2-3, with a weak D call TRBD1 (6 bases). Trimming took off 3 bases at V and 8 bases at J, with 15 bases between the two ends. The CDR3 is made up of 14 amino acids. CDR1 and CDR2 from the germline V gene are SGHNT and YENEEA. This chain's CDR3 is CASSLYDARGTQYF. The CDR3 bases are TGTGCCAGCAGCTTGTATGACGCCAGGGGTACGCAGTATTTT.

The chain couples TRBV15 to TRBJ2-6; 11 positions match TRBD1. Trimming took 5 bases from V and 2 from J; bases not matched to a gene: 14. The CDR3 consists of 20 residues. Germline lookup yields CDR1 LNHNV and CDR2 YYDKDF (reference sequence). DNA of the CDR3: TGTGCCACCAGCGCTAATCGACTCGGACAGGGGGCGGCTGGGGCCAACGTCCTGACTTTC. The encoded protein is CATSANRLGQGAAGANVLTF.